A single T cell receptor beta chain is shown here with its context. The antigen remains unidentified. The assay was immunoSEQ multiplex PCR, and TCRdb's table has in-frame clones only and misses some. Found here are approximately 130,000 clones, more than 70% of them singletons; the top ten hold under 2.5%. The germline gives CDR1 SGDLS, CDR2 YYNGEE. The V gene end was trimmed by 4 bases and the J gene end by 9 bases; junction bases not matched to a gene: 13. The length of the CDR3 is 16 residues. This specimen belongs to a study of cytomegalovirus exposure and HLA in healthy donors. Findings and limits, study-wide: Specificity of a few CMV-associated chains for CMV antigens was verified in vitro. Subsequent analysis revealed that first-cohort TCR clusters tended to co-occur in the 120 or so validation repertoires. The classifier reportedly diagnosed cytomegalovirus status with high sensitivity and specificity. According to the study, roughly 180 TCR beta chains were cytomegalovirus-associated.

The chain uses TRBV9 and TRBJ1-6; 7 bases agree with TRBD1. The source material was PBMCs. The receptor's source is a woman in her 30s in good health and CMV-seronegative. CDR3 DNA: TGTGCCAGCAGCTTCCCCGCGGGGCAGGGGGGTTCACCCCTCCACTTT. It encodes CASSFPAGQGGSPLHF. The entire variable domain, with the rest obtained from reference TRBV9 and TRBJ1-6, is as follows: DSGVTQTPKHLITATGQRVTLRCSPRSGDLSVYWYQQSLDQGLQFLIQYYNGEERAKGNILERFSAQQFPDLHSELNLSSLELGDSALYFCASSFPAGQGGSPLHFGNGTRLTVT.